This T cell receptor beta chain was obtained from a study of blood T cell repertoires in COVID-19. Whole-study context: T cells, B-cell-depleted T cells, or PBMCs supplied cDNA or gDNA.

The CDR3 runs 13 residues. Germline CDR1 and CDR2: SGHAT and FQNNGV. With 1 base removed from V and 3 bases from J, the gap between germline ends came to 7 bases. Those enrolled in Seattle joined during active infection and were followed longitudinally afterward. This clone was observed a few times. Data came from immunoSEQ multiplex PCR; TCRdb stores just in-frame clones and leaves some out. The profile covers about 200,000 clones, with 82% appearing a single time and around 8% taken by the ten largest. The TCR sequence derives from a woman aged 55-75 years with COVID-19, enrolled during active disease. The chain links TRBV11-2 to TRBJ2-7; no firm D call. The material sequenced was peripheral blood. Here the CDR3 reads CASSLASRYEQYV. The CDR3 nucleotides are TGTGCCAGCAGCTTAGCCTCCCGCTACGAGCAGTACGTC.